One and the same sample provided the 4 T cell receptor beta chains below, sequenced in a study of identical twins. TCRdb re-analysed the 5' RACE reads in MiXCR, keeping a single row per CDR3 protein. The data hold about 530,000 distinct CDR3 sequences, with 20% to 25% observed a single time. A further study also used this sample, focusing on yellow fever vaccine responses in identical twins.

Sequenced input: CD4+ T cells sorted from blood. These receptors were collected from a woman under 30 in good health.

The CDR3 DNA reads as TGTGCCAGCAGCTTAGTCACAGTGATAGCCAAAAACATTCAGTACTTC. Translated: CASSLVTVIAKNIQYF. The rearrangement joins TRBV7-2 to TRBJ2-4, with D unclear. Germline CDR1 SGHTA, CDR2 FQGNSA. The CDR3 runs to 16 residues. V dropped 1 base and J dropped 0 bases, with 10 bases sitting between them.

The genes are TRBV5-4 and TRBJ2-7, with TRBD1 matching over 8 bases. The germline gives CDR1 SGHNT, CDR2 YYREEE (reference sequence). The CDR3 is made up of 14 amino acids. J lost 5 bases, V lost 4 bases, and 8 bases had no gene match. CDR3 residues: CASSRPGQVHEQYV. CDR3 DNA: TGTGCCAGCAGCCGACCGGGACAGGTTCACGAGCAGTACGTC.

The V call is TRBV6-1, the J call TRBJ1-4; the D gene is possibly TRBD1 (6 bases). CDR1 and CDR2 from the germline V gene are MNHNS and SASEGT. Trimming shortened V by 6 bases and J by 5 bases, and 19 bases separated the two germline ends. The CDR3 consists of 16 residues. The CDR3 reads CASRGQSLSSNEKLFF. CDR3 sequence (DNA): TGTGCCAGCAGAGGACAGTCCTTATCCTCGAATGAAAAACTGTTTTTT.

This clonotype was counted ten times or more. This chain joins TRBV20-1 and TRBJ2-7; weak D call: TRBD1 (6 bases). Per germline, CDR1 DFQATT and CDR2 SNEGSKA (reference sequence). V lost 0 bases and J lost 6, with 15 bases in between. This CDR3 has 14 amino acids. The chain's CDR3 is CSARDEGVRIEQYV. For the CDR3, the DNA is TGCAGTGCTAGAGATGAGGGGGTTCGTATCGAGCAGTACGTC.